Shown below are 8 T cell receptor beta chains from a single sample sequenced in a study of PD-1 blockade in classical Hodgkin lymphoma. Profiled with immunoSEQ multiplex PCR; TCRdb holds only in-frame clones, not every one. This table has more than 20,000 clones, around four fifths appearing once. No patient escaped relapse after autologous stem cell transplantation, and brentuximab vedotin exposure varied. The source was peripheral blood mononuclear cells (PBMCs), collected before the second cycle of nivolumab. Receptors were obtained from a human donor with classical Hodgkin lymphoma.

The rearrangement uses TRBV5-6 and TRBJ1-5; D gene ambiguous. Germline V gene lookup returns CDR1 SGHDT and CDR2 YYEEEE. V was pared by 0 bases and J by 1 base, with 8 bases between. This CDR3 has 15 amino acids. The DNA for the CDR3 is TGTGCCAGCAGCTTGGGGGTTATAAGCAATCAGCCCCAGCATTTT. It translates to CASSLGVISNQPQHF.

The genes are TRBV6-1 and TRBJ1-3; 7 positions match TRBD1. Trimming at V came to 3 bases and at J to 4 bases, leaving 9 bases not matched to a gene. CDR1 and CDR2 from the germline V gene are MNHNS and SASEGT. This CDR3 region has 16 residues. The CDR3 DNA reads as TGTGCCAGCAGTGAGTCCGACAGGGTATCGGGAAACACCATATATTTT. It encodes CASSESDRVSGNTIYF.

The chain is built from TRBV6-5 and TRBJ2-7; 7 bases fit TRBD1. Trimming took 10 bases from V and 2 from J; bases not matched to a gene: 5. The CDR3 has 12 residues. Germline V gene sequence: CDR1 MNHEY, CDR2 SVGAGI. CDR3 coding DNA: TGTGCCATCGGACAGGTCCCCTACGAGCAGTACTTC. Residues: CAIGQVPYEQYF.

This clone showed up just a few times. CDR3 sequence reads: CASRASSGGPGELFF. Written as DNA, the CDR3 is TGTGCCAGCAGAGCAAGTTCAGGGGGCCCCGGGGAGCTGTTTTTT. V and J are TRBV6-4 and TRBJ2-2, with 8 positions matching TRBD1. Germline V gives CDR1 MRHNA, CDR2 SNTAGT. The trim removed 6 bases at V and 6 bases at J, leaving 9 bases unmatched. This CDR3 spans 15 amino acids.

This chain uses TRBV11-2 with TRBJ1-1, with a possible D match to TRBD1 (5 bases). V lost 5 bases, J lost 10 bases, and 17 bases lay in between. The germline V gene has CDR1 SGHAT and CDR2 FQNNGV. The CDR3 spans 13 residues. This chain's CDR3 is CASSQDGETVAFF. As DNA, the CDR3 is TGTGCCAGCAGCCAAGATGGGGAGACAGTAGCTTTCTTT.

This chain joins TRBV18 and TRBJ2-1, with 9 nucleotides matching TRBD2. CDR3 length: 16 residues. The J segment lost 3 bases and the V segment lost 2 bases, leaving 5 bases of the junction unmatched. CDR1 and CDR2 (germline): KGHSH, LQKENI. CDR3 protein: CASSPNPTSGYNEQFF. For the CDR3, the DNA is TGTGCCAGCTCACCAAACCCGACTAGCGGCTACAATGAGCAGTTCTTC.

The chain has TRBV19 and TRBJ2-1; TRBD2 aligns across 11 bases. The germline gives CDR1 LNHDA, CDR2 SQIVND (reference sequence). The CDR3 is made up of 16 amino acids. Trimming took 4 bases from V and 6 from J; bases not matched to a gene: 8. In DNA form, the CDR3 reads TGTGCCAGTAGTACCTCAATAGCGGGGGGGCGCAATGAGCAGTTCTTC. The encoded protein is CASSTSIAGGRNEQFF.

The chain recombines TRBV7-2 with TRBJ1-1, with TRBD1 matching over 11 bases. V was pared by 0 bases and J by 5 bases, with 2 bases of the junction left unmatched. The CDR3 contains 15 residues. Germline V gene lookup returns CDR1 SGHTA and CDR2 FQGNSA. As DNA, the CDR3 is TGTGCCAGCAGCTTAGCGGGGACAGGGGGAACTGAAGCTTTCTTT. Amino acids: CASSLAGTGGTEAFF. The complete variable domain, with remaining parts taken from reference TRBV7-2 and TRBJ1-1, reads GAGVSQSPSNKVTEKGKDVELRCDPISGHTALYWYRQSLGQGLEFLIYFQGNSAPDKSGLPSDRFSAERTGGSVSTLTIQRTQQEDSAVYLCASSLAGTGGTEAFFGQGTRLTVV.